This T cell receptor (beta chain) was retrieved from a study of T-cell reconstitution after alpha-beta-depleted transplantation in children. TCRbeta library construction was performed incorporating unique molecular identifiers. One entry per CDR3 protein, called by TCRdb with MiXCR from the PCR reads. The sample has about 400,000 distinct CDR3 sequences; around 21% are singletons. V lost 5 bases and J 0 bases, leaving 13 bases between the germline ends. CDR1 SQVTM and CDR2 ANQGSEA come from the germline V gene. CDR3 length: 14 amino acids. The TCR was taken from a human donor who donated a stem cell graft to a child with acute myeloid leukemia. Sequencing was performed on PBMCs from the stem cell graft donor, taken from the stem cell graft. This chain uses TRBV29-1 with TRBJ2-5; D is unclear. The CDR3 loop is CSVSTMGYQETQYF. The DNA for the CDR3 is TGCAGCGTTTCCACGATGGGCTACCAAGAGACCCAGTACTTC.